The 8 T cell receptor beta chains below were found in one sample sequenced in a study of T cell responses to AZD1222 COVID-19 vaccine (dated by TCRdb to 2020 to 2023). The time point label, read with the paper, signifies: baseline before first vaccination. The method behind the library was the immunoSEQ multiplex PCR assay. The clones in this table, taken by TCRdb from immuneACCESS, are in-frame only. Not every clone is retained; where verified, under half of the shortfall comes from an unresolved V gene, and the cause of the rest is unknown. This sample has approximately 150,000 clones in its table, and under 95% of those were observed once. The ten largest make up approximately 4.8% of the sample. Sequenced material: peripheral blood, taken on day 0 of AZD1222 vaccination. Receptor source: an adult in good health.

J is TRBJ2-7 and V is TRBV28, with a possible D match to TRBD1 (6 bases). The germline CDR1 and CDR2 sequences are MDHEN and SYDVKM. The CDR3 spans 11 residues. V was pared by 4 bases and J by 7 bases, with 8 bases between. This chain's CDR3 is CASSSGAEQYF. The DNA for the CDR3 is TGTGCCAGCAGTTCAGGGGCAGAGCAGTACTTC.

The chain has TRBV5-5 and TRBJ1-2; unclear D gene. Germline assignment: CDR1 SGHKS and CDR2 YYEKEE (reference sequence). The V end was cut by 0 bases, the J end by 6 bases, with 15 bases between. CDR3 length equals 15 residues. In DNA form, the CDR3 reads TGTGCCAGCAGCTTGGAATTAGGAGCTTGGAATGGCTACACCTTC. Translating gives CASSLELGAWNGYTF.

V gene TRBV6-2 or TRBV6-3 combines with J gene TRBJ1-5; D gene ambiguous. V gave up 6 bases and J gave up 0 bases, with 12 bases separating them. CDR3 length equals 15 residues. CDR1 is MNHEY and CDR2 is SVGEGT in the germline V gene. CDR3 residues: CASSHPTYSNQPQHF. The CDR3 region has the DNA TGTGCCAGCAGCCACCCGACGTATAGCAATCAGCCCCAGCATTTT.

V is TRBV9 and J is TRBJ2-3, with D possibly matching TRBD2 (5 bases). Trimming removed 0 bases at V and 3 bases at J, with 11 bases between. Germline assignment: CDR1 SGDLS and CDR2 YYNGEE. The CDR3 is 15 residues long. CDR3 coding DNA: TGTGCCAGCAGCGTAGTAGAGGGAAGGACAGATACGCAGTATTTT. Translation: CASSVVEGRTDTQYF.

A single count supports this clone. The chain uses TRBV6-5 and TRBJ2-7, with D unclear. Germline CDR1 is MNHEY and CDR2 is SVGAGI. CDR3 size: 11 residues. The V end was cut by 8 bases, the J end by 2 bases, with 7 bases between. CDR3 protein: CASYGPYEQYF. The CDR3 nucleotides are TGTGCCAGCTACGGTCCCTACGAGCAGTACTTC.

The V gene is TRBV5-1, the J gene TRBJ1-2; possible D gene TRBD1, 6 bases. Looked up from germline, CDR1 is SGHRS and CDR2 is YFSETQ. With 0 bases removed from V and 8 bases from J, the gap between germline ends came to 11 bases. This CDR3 comprises 13 residues. The CDR3 reads CASSLDEGDGYTF. CDR3 nucleotides: TGCGCCAGCAGCTTGGATGAGGGGGACGGCTACACCTTC.

This chain joins TRBV7-6 and TRBJ2-2; 10 bases agree with TRBD1. Germline CDR1 reads SGHVS; CDR2 reads FNYEAQ. Trimming took 6 bases from V and 6 from J; bases not matched to a gene: 10. The CDR3 spans 16 residues. In DNA form, the CDR3 reads TGTGCCAGCAGAAAACCGGGACAGGGGTTACCCGGGGAGCTGTTTTTT. Residues: CASRKPGQGLPGELFF.

The chain joins TRBV6-4 to TRBJ2-5, with 8 bases identical to TRBD2. The V and J ends lost 7 bases and 5 bases, in that order; junction bases with no gene match: 9. CDR1 and CDR2 (germline): MRHNA, SNTAGT. The CDR3 is 14 residues long. DNA of the CDR3: TGTGCCAGCACAACTAAGCGGGAGATGGAGACCCAGTACTTC. Translation: CASTTKREMETQYF.